A single sample gave rise to the 10 T cell receptor beta chains below, sequenced in a study of blood T cell repertoires in COVID-19 (dated by TCRdb to 2018 to 2020). Receptor amplification or capture employed the immunoSEQ multiplex PCR assay. Imported from immuneACCESS, the table was reduced by TCRdb to in-frame sequences with V and J called. These copies leave out some clones; in studies compared against another copy, an unresolved V gene accounts for under half, and the cause of the remainder is not known. The sample table contains 79,000 or so clones; only one count was recorded for about 89% of them. Clones ranked in the top ten supply more than 0.95% of the sample. Specimen: peripheral blood. These receptors all come from a human donor in a cohort sampled during active COVID-19.

The chain joins TRBV7-9 to TRBJ1-5, with a tentative D call TRBD1 (6 bases). The CDR3 runs to 14 residues. Germline V CDR1 and CDR2: SEHNR, FQNEAQ (reference sequence). Trimming pared 4 bases from V and 7 bases from J, leaving 14 bases between. CDR3 sequence reads: CASSWGGRGQPQHF. The CDR3 nucleotides read TGTGCCAGCAGCTGGGGGGGCAGGGGACAGCCCCAGCATTTT.

V usage is TRBV28 and J usage is TRBJ2-2; 8 nucleotides line up with TRBD2. The V and J ends lost 6 bases and 6 bases, in that order; junction bases with no gene match: 15. This CDR3 region has 17 residues. The V gene's germline CDR1 is MDHEN and CDR2 SYDVKM. The CDR3 spells CASSLRAGGAYAGELFF. CDR3 nucleotide sequence: TGTGCCAGCAGCCTCCGGGCGGGAGGTGCATACGCCGGGGAGCTGTTTTTT.

This chain connects TRBV4-2 to TRBJ1-1; D perhaps matches TRBD1 (6 bases). CDR1 LGHNA and CDR2 YNFKEQ come from the germline V gene. V was shortened by 5 bases and J by 5 bases, with 15 bases between the two germline ends. CDR3 size: 14 residues. This chain's CDR3 is CASSVGARATEAFF. CDR3 coding DNA: TGTGCCAGCAGCGTGGGGGCGAGGGCTACTGAAGCTTTCTTT.

The chain joins TRBV18 to TRBJ1-1; D may be TRBD1 (5 bases). V was clipped by 2 bases and J by 3 bases, with 13 bases between them. Germline V gene sequence: CDR1 KGHSH, CDR2 LQKENI. This CDR3 region has 15 residues. CDR3 nucleotide sequence: TGTGCCAGCTCACCAAATCCCGGGGGGGACACTGAAGCTTTCTTT. It translates to CASSPNPGGDTEAFF.

The CDR3 DNA is TGCGCCAGCAGTGAGACAGTTAGGAACACTGAAGCTTTCTTT. Its translation is CASSETVRNTEAFF. This chain links TRBV10-2 with TRBJ1-1; no clear D. The germline V gene encodes CDR1 WSHSY and CDR2 SAAADI. The V gene lost 2 bases and the J gene lost 1 base, with 8 bases spanning the gap. The CDR3 spans 14 residues.

The gene calls are TRBV7-9 and TRBJ2-1; 9 nucleotides align to TRBD1. Trimming cost V 3 bases and J 3 bases; bases outside gene matches: 3. Germline lookup yields CDR1 SEHNR and CDR2 FQNEAQ (reference sequence). The length of the CDR3 is 15 residues. CDR3 region: CASSFWTGDYNEQFF. CDR3 coding DNA: TGTGCCAGCAGCTTTTGGACAGGGGACTACAATGAGCAGTTCTTC.

V and J are TRBV19 and TRBJ2-2; perhaps TRBD2 as D (6 bases). The germline V gene has CDR1 LNHDA and CDR2 SQIVND (reference sequence). V lost 6 bases and J 1 base, leaving 15 bases between the germline ends. CDR3 length equals 16 residues. The DNA for the CDR3 is TGTGCCAGTAGCCTCAATGGCGGGGTGAACACCGGGGAGCTGTTTTTT. Translating it yields CASSLNGGVNTGELFF.

CDR3 loop: CASKKQGAVYEQYF. The CDR3 bases are TGTGCCAGCAAGAAACAGGGGGCTGTCTACGAGCAGTACTTC. The J gene is TRBJ2-7, the V gene TRBV2; 9 bases fit TRBD1. Trimming cost V 7 bases and J 3 bases; bases outside gene matches: 7. The length of the CDR3 is 14 residues. Germline CDR1 and CDR2: SNHLY and FYNNEI.

The gene calls are TRBV30 and TRBJ2-1; TRBD1 agrees at 8 bases. Germline CDR1 is GTSNPN and CDR2 is SVGIG (reference sequence). V lost 8 bases to trimming and J lost 2 bases; unmatched junction nucleotides: 5. The CDR3 extends over 13 amino acids. The DNA of the CDR3 is TGTGCCGGTGACAGGGGCCCCTACAATGAGCAGTTCTTC. This translates into CAGDRGPYNEQFF. Full variable domain (outside the CDR3, taken from reference TRBV30 and TRBJ2-1): SQTIHQWPATLVQPVGSPLSLECTVEGTSNPNLYWYRQAAGRGLQLLFYSVGIGQISSEVPQNLSASRPQDRQFILSSKKLLLSDSGFYLCAGDRGPYNEQFFGPGTRLTVL.

This clone has just a few counts. The gene calls are TRBV30 and TRBJ2-7; 15 nucleotides line up with TRBD2. Germline CDR1 GTSNPN, CDR2 SVGIG (reference sequence). The CDR3 spans 14 residues. V dropped 3 bases and J dropped 6; count of bases not matched to a gene: 3. The CDR3 reads CAWSWTSGRAEQYF. The DNA of the CDR3 is TGTGCCTGGAGCTGGACTAGCGGGAGGGCCGAGCAGTACTTC. Supplemented by reference TRBV30 and TRBJ2-7, the full variable domain reads SQTIHQWPATLVQPVGSPLSLECTVEGTSNPNLYWYRQAAGRGLQLLFYSVGIGQISSEVPQNLSASRPQDRQFILSSKKLLLSDSGFYLCAWSWTSGRAEQYFGPGTRLTVT.